This TCR beta chain was found in a study of blood T cell repertoires in COVID-19. Study in general: The United States, Italy and Spain supplied acute and convalescent COVID-19 samples.

Sequencing was performed with immunoSEQ multiplex PCR; in TCRdb, only in-frame clones are kept and a portion is missing. The top ten clones hold roughly 6% of a sample with 85,000 to 120,000 clones, approximately 80% of them seen once. In germline, CDR1 is SNHLY, CDR2 FYNNEI. V lost 6 bases and J lost 7; bases outside the gene matches: 7. The CDR3 runs to 14 residues. Sequencing input: peripheral blood. The origin of this receptor is a man older than 75 with COVID-19, enrolled during active disease. The chain couples TRBV2 to TRBJ2-1; TRBD1 matches at 9 bases. The CDR3 loop reads CASSLEQGANEQFF. The CDR3 DNA reads as TGTGCCAGCAGCCTAGAACAGGGGGCGAATGAGCAGTTCTTC.